The rows below give T cell receptor beta chains drawn from one sample of a study of T cells after yellow fever vaccination. TCRdb fed the 5' RACE reads into MiXCR, producing one record per CDR3 protein. The sample has approximately 150,000 distinct CDR3 sequences, around 9.7% seen once; the top ten hold around 40%. Here the sequenced sample was CD8+ T cells sorted from PBMCs, taken 45 days after the yellow fever booster vaccination. The origin of the receptors is a man aged 18 to 35 who received the YFV17D yellow fever vaccine. CDR3s include the opening cysteine and the closing phenylalanine or tryptophan. A D gene is named only where the DNA matches it firmly. Some rows mark clone size as missing; the rest say once, few, many or name a class of expanded clone.

TGTGCCATCAGTGATCTCGAGGGGCTGGAGACCCAGTACTTC,CAISDLEGLETQYF,NA,TRBJ2-5,NA,TRBV10-3
TGTGCCAGCAGCCCTTCCGGACTAGCAGAGACCCAGTACTTC,CASSPSGLAETQYF,NA,TRBJ2-5,TRBD2,TRBV9
TGTGCCAGCAGTGCGGGGTGGGGTAGCAATCAGCCCCAGCATTTT,CASSAGWGSNQPQHF,NA,TRBJ1-5,NA,TRBV27
TGTGCCAGCAGCCTCTACAATGCGGGGGGCCGGAAGTTCTTC,CASSLYNAGGRKFF,NA,TRBJ2-1,TRBD2,TRBV5-6
TGTGCCAGCAGCTTAAGCAGGGGTGAGCAGTTCTTC,CASSLSRGEQFF,NA,TRBJ2-1,NA,TRBV5-6
TGCGCCAGCAGCTTGACAGGGCATTTCGGGCGAGACACTGAAGCTTTCTTT,CASSLTGHFGRDTEAFF,NA,TRBJ1-1,NA,TRBV5-1
TGCGCCAGCAGCCAAGATCTGGGGGGACTGCGAGAGCAGTACTTC,CASSQDLGGLREQYF,NA,TRBJ2-7,NA,TRBV4-1
TGTGCCAGCGAGGGGCAAAGCTACGAGCAGTACTTC,CASEGQSYEQYF,few,TRBJ2-7,NA,TRBV12-3/TRBV12-4
TGTGCCAGCAGCTCAACAGGGACAGATACGCAGTATTTT,CASSSTGTDTQYF,few,TRBJ2-3,NA,TRBV7-3
TGTGCCCGTACCTCCGGGCTAGCGGGCACAGATACGCAGTATTTT,CARTSGLAGTDTQYF,NA,TRBJ2-3,TRBD2,TRBV19
TGTGCCAGTAGCCCCTACGGACAGGGGGGCAATGAGCAGTTCTTC,CASSPYGQGGNEQFF,NA,TRBJ2-1,TRBD1,TRBV19
TGTGCCAGTAGTATTTTTTACGGGGTTAACACCGGGGAGCTGTTTTTT,CASSIFYGVNTGELFF,NA,TRBJ2-2,NA,TRBV19
TGTGCCAGCAGCTTGACTATCGGGGGGGCACATGAGCAGTTCTTC,CASSLTIGGAHEQFF,NA,TRBJ2-1,TRBD2,TRBV7-2
TGCGCCAGCAGCCAAACTAGCGGGGGGCAAAATGAGCAGTTCTTC,CASSQTSGGQNEQFF,few,TRBJ2-1,TRBD2,TRBV4-3
TGTGCCAGCAGCTTAGGTGGGGGGGACCAAGAGACCCAGTACTTC,CASSLGGGDQETQYF,few,TRBJ2-5,TRBD2,TRBV11-2
TGTGCCAGCAGCGGAATGAACACTGAAGCTTTCTTT,CASSGMNTEAFF,few,TRBJ1-1,NA,TRBV9
TGCGCCAGCAGCTTGGCCCAGCGGGGGGCCTACACAGATACGCAGTATTTT,CASSLAQRGAYTDTQYF,NA,TRBJ2-3,TRBD2,TRBV5-1
TGTGCCAGCAGTTATAACAGGGATAACTACGAAATCCAAGAGACCCAGTACTTC,CASSYNRDNYEIQETQYF,few,TRBJ2-5,NA,TRBV6-2/TRBV6-3
TGTGCCAGCAGTTACGGGGAGTCTTTGGGGGCTCCCCCCCGGGATGAGCAGTTCTTC,CASSYGESLGAPPRDEQFF,few,TRBJ2-1,NA,TRBV6-7
TGTGCCAGCAGTGAGGCGGGGACGCTAGGAAAACTGTTTTTT,CASSEAGTLGKLFF,NA,TRBJ1-4,NA,TRBV6-1
TGCGCCAGCAGCTTAAGTGGGGGCTCTGGAAACACCATATATTTT,CASSLSGGSGNTIYF,many,TRBJ1-3,NA,TRBV5-1
TGTGCCAGCAGTCGGCAGGGACTGTCTGGAAACACCATATATTTT,CASSRQGLSGNTIYF,NA,TRBJ1-3,NA,TRBV25-1
TGCAGTGCGACCACCGGGACCCCCGGTCAGCCCCAGCATTTT,CSATTGTPGQPQHF,few,TRBJ1-5,NA,TRBV20-1
TGTGCCAGCAGTTTTCGGGGGGACCGTAGGAATGAGCAGTTCTTC,CASSFRGDRRNEQFF,few,TRBJ2-1,TRBD2,TRBV6-6
TGTGCCAGCAGTCGGACCGTCCCCGCTGAAGCTTTCTTT,CASSRTVPAEAFF,few,TRBJ1-1,NA,TRBV6-5
TGTGCCAGTAGCAAAGGGTCAGTTGCTTACTACGAGCAGTACTTC,CASSKGSVAYYEQYF,few,TRBJ2-7,NA,TRBV19
TGTGCCAGCAGTTTTGGTGGGGGCGGATCACCCCTCCACTTT,CASSFGGGGSPLHF,NA,TRBJ1-6,NA,TRBV12-3/TRBV12-4
TGTGCCAGCAGCTTAGGGGAGTCCAGTTTCAGGACTGAAGCTTTCTTT,CASSLGESSFRTEAFF,NA,TRBJ1-1,NA,TRBV7-9
TGTGCCAGCAGCTCTTATCGGGGCGGCACAGATACGCAGTATTTT,CASSSYRGGTDTQYF,few,TRBJ2-3,NA,TRBV7-9
TGTGCCAGCAGTGACACCGGGACAGGCCTTCAAGAGACCCAGTACTTC,CASSDTGTGLQETQYF,many,TRBJ2-5,TRBD1,TRBV27
TGCAGTGCTAGAGATCATAACTCGAACTCTCCCGAGACCCAGTACTTC,CSARDHNSNSPETQYF,few,TRBJ2-5,NA,TRBV20-1
TGCGCCAGCAGCTTGGACCGCGAGGCGAACACTGAAGCTTTCTTT,CASSLDREANTEAFF,few,TRBJ1-1,NA,TRBV5-1
TGCAGGTGGGCGGAGCTCTACGAGCAGTACTTC,CRWAELYEQYF,NA,TRBJ2-7,NA,TRBV20-1
TGTGCCAGCAGTTCGACCCCCGTGGGGGCCTTCAATGAGCAGTTCTTC,CASSSTPVGAFNEQFF,few,TRBJ2-1,NA,TRBV6-2/TRBV6-3
TGTGCCAGCAGTTTTACTAAGAACACTGAAGCTTTCTTT,CASSFTKNTEAFF,NA,TRBJ1-1,NA,TRBV27
TGTGCCAGCAGTGACAGGGGGGGCACCGGGGAGCTGTTTTTT,CASSDRGGTGELFF,few,TRBJ2-2,TRBD1,TRBV12-3/TRBV12-4
TGCAGCGTCAGGGGATTGGGGATATACAATGAGCAGTTCTTC,CSVRGLGIYNEQFF,few,TRBJ2-1,NA,TRBV29-1
TGTGCCAGCAGCCTACCTCCCTGGAGGGACACAGATACGCAGTATTTT,CASSLPPWRDTDTQYF,NA,TRBJ2-3,NA,TRBV5-5
TGTGCCAGCGGATCGACGGTAAACACCATATATTTT,CASGSTVNTIYF,NA,TRBJ1-3,NA,TRBV7-2
TGTGCCAGCAGCCAAGCCTCTCGAGAAGCTTTCTTT,CASSQASREAFF,NA,TRBJ1-1,NA,TRBV14
TGCGCCAGCAGCCGAGTTCCGGGACTTACTAGCACAGATACGCAGTATTTT,CASSRVPGLTSTDTQYF,NA,TRBJ2-3,NA,TRBV4-1
TGCGCCAGCAGCTTGGAGTACGGAGCGAACTACGAGCAGTACTTC,CASSLEYGANYEQYF,few,TRBJ2-7,NA,TRBV5-1